This TCR beta chain was retrieved from a study of T cells in Graves' hyperthyroidism and ophthalmopathy (dated by TCRdb to about 2019). Looking at the study overall: Peripheral blood was sampled at the time of initial diagnosis, prior to any treatment. The study also compared thyroid tissue and blood T-cell repertoires from several Graves' hyperthyroidism patients. The 80 to 100 discovery patients were randomly divided into training and test sets at a 7:3 ratio. The paper describes TCR Vbeta CDR3 sequencing of 135 peripheral blood samples, made up of some 40 ophthalmopathy patients, roughly 80 hyperthyroidism patients and 17 progressor patients. After sampling, hyperthyroidism patients received methimazole starting at 30 mg daily, and ophthalmopathy patients received high-dose intravenous methylprednisolone. Prospective prediction of ophthalmopathy was tested in an independent validation cohort of 18 to 20 hyperthyroidism patients and 15 to 17 patients who later progressed to ophthalmopathy. TCR V-J signatures able to tell the groups apart were searched for in a discovery cohort of 90 to 100 patients, of whom about 40 had Graves' ophthalmopathy and about 60 had stable Graves' hyperthyroidism. The study at large found these results: No statistical method was used to set the sample size in advance, and investigators knew the group allocation. In validation, the model predicted progression to ophthalmopathy a median of roughly six months before onset, with around 70% sensitivity and about 75% specificity. A model built on a 13 V-J signature distinguished ophthalmopathy from stable hyperthyroidism, reaching over 85% sensitivity and around 81% specificity in cross-validation and 80%/75% in testing. Most expanded thyroid clonotypes (frequency above 0.001) were also detected in blood, a finding suggesting that blood repertoires may reflect thyroid immune responses.

The junction shows trimming of 7 bases on V and 0 bases on J, and the gene matches do not reach 22 bases of it. The CDR3 goes from the cysteine to the phenylalanine over 20 residues. Just CDR3 DNA is preserved here, 60 bases in frame from base 1. CDR1 SQVTM and CDR2 ANQGSEA were looked up in the germline V gene. Ten or more counts support this clonotype. No cognate antigen has been identified for it. Nothing much larger sits one base from this clone, and base qualities are not available. The TCR beta CDR3 regions were amplified from RNA transcripts. The first round of RT-PCR for the TCR CDR3 was performed with the HTBI primer set and the Qiagen OneStep RT-PCR kit. A second multiplex PCR round built the libraries, followed by size selection and purification. Sequencing of the libraries was done on an Illumina HiSeq2000 using paired-end 100 bp reads. The authors' analysis ran thus. SOAPnuke was used to process the raw data, removing reads that contained adapters or uncalled bases, had a mean Phred below 15, or lacked an exact match to the constant primer or identifier. COPE v1.2.5 was used to merge high-quality paired reads, and clonotypes were defined as unique nucleotide sequences. MiTCR v1.1 was used to align the clonotypes against IMGT TRBV, TRBD and TRBJ reference segments. Analysis was restricted to V-J combinations with a frequency above 0.0001, which covered 99% to 99.2% of repertoires. The TCS score was defined as the ratio of F50 (clonal expansion) to E x V (chaos), calculated using BLOSUM62-based TCRdist between CDR3 peptides within each V-J. Welch's t-statistics and random forest reduced 514 V-J features to 13, which were used in a naive Bayes classifier (R e1071). The public sequencing data were trimmed at Q25 with fastp and processed into clonotypes with MiXCR by TCRdb, which kept only in-frame beta chains. Every entry covers one CDR3 protein and lists the most common genes and DNA from its rows. TCRdb, rather than the study authors, made the V and J calls. The sample data list around 280,000 distinct CDR3 sequences, and roughly an eighth of these were observed just once. The ten biggest clones cover approximately 7.9% of the sample.

Graves' hyperthyroidism was defined as stable when no progression to ophthalmopathy occurred over 18 months of follow-up. The hyperthyroidism patients were between 18 and 65 years old and newly diagnosed, with a disease duration of less than 2 months. The study excluded patients with uncontrolled infections, other autoimmune diseases, pregnancy or lactation. Diagnoses relied on clinical symptoms, serum thyroxine and TRAb, thyroid ultrasound and orbital computed tomography. PBMCs were separated from over 9 ml of fresh peripheral blood using Ficoll-Paque density gradient centrifugation. Trizol reagent was used to extract total RNA, and RNA quality was then checked on an Agilent 2100 Bioanalyzer.

Specimen: blood. This chain is built from TRBV29-1 and TRBJ2-3; 10 middle bases align to TRBD2. The origin of this receptor is a woman aged 40-49 years with Graves' hyperthyroidism. The CDR3 reads CSAEKGTSAGSTSSTDTQYF. The DNA sequence is TGCAGCGCCGAAAAGGGGACTAGCGCGGGGAGTACCTCTAGCACAGATACGCAGTATTTT.